A single sample is the source of the 22 T cell receptor beta chains below, sequenced in a study of T cell repertoires in cytomegalovirus infection. Via MiXCR, TCRdb re-called the reads, giving one row per CDR3 protein. In the table there are 630,000 or so distinct CDR3 sequences, roughly 26% of which are singletons. Specimen: CD8+ T cells from PBMCs. The receptors were gathered from a human donor in good health (CMV status not recorded). Some clones in this sample may be carry-over from other donors' samples.

This clonotype was counted once. With a much larger clone just one base away, this may be a read error. The gene calls are TRBV27 and TRBJ2-3; possible D gene TRBD1, 6 bases. The CDR3 extends over 17 amino acids. Per the germline V gene, CDR1 is MNHEY and CDR2 is SMNVEV (reference sequence). V lost 5 bases and J lost 4, with 22 bases in between. CDR3 region: CASSPTRTENIADTQYF. As DNA, the CDR3 is TGTGCCAGCAGTCCCACCCGGACAGAAAACATCGCAGATACGCAGTATTTT.

As to this clonotype: This could be a read error, since a much larger clone is one nucleotide away. The chain carries TRBV7-9 and TRBJ1-1; tentative D call: TRBD1 (6 bases). V lost 5 bases and J 7 bases, leaving 17 bases between the germline ends. From germline, CDR1 is SEHNR and CDR2 FQNEAQ (reference sequence). The CDR3 is made up of 14 amino acids. CDR3 sequence: CASSPTRGTNEAFF. CDR3 in DNA: TGTGCCAGCAGCCCAACTAGAGGGACAAATGAAGCTTTCTTT. Filled out from reference TRBV7-9 and TRBJ1-1, the complete variable domain reads DTGVSQNPRHKITKRGQNVTFRCDPISEHNRLYWYRQTLGQGPEFLTYFQNEAQLEKSRLLSDRFSAERPKGSFSTLEIQRTEQGDSAMYLCASSPTRGTNEAFFGQGTRLTVV.

This rearrangement joins TRBV6-2 or TRBV6-3 to TRBJ2-4; D is unresolved. With 7 bases removed from V and 8 bases from J, the gap between germline ends came to 15 bases. The CDR3 totals 13 residues. CDR1 and CDR2 (germline): MNHEY, SVGEGT. CDR3: CASTPSEVHIQYF. The CDR3 bases are TGTGCCAGCACACCCTCCGAGGTCCACATTCAGTACTTC.

This clonotype came up many times. The V gene is TRBV7-9, the J gene TRBJ2-2; D gene ambiguous. The CDR3 is 15 amino acids. Germline V gives CDR1 SEHNR, CDR2 FQNEAQ (reference sequence). V lost 3 bases to trimming and J lost 0 bases, with 8 bases between them. In DNA form, the CDR3 reads TGTGCCAGCAGCTTGCGACGGACGAACACCGGGGAGCTGTTTTTT. This encodes CASSLRRTNTGELFF.

This clonotype showed up many times. This chain uses TRBV27 with TRBJ2-2; D not certain. In germline, CDR1 is MNHEY, CDR2 SMNVEV (reference sequence). The CDR3 length is 16 residues. V lost 6 bases, J lost 1 base, and 15 bases lay in between. CDR3 nucleotide sequence: TGTGCCAGCAGAACAACCCCGGGCCAGAACACCGGGGAGCTGTTTTTT. Translation gives CASRTTPGQNTGELFF.

This clonotype has a count of ten or more. This chain connects TRBV7-8 to TRBJ1-1; D not certain. The CDR3 is 13 residues long. The V end lost 6 bases, the J end lost 2 bases, and 10 bases lay between the germline ends. Germline CDR1 and CDR2: SGHVS and FQNEAQ. The CDR3 DNA follows: TGTGCCAGCAGGCTGCTGCAAAACACTGAAGCTTTCTTT. Translation gives CASRLLQNTEAFF.

The J gene is TRBJ2-1, the V gene TRBV7-9; D may match TRBD1 or TRBD2 (6 bases each). The CDR3 has 14 residues. Per germline, CDR1 SEHNR and CDR2 FQNEAQ (reference sequence). Between the trimmed V and J ends, which lost 6 bases and 6 bases, there was a span of 15 bases. CDR3 sequence reads: CASRKEGGFNEQFF. DNA of the CDR3: TGTGCCAGCAGAAAAGAGGGGGGCTTCAATGAGCAGTTCTTC.

Comment on this clonotype: A read error is possible here, since a much larger clone lies one base away. V usage is TRBV19 and J usage is TRBJ1-1; 7 bases match TRBD1. CDR1 and CDR2 (germline): LNHDA, SQIVND (reference sequence). CDR3 length equals 17 residues. The chain's CDR3 is CVSTKLGAQGVNTEAFF. The CDR3 DNA sequence: TGTGTCAGTACCAAACTCGGGGCCCAGGGGGTGAACACTGAAGCTTTCTTT.

The CDR3 nucleotides are TGCAGTGCTAGAGATTCGGGCAGGGACTACGAGCAGTACGTC. This codes for CSARDSGRDYEQYV. V gene TRBV20-1 combines with J gene TRBJ2-7; D is perhaps TRBD1 (5 bases). This CDR3 is 14 amino acids long. Germline V lookup: CDR1 DFQATT, CDR2 SNEGSKA (reference sequence). V dropped 0 bases and J dropped 3 bases, with 12 bases sitting between them.

This clonotype came up a few times. The V gene is TRBV5-1, the J gene TRBJ1-1, with unresolved D. The CDR3 length is 16 residues. V was pared by 0 bases and J by 3 bases, with 15 bases between. CDR1 SGHRS and CDR2 YFSETQ come from the germline V gene. The chain's CDR3 is CASSLETQTWDTEAFF. The CDR3 DNA reads as TGCGCCAGCAGCTTGGAGACGCAGACCTGGGACACTGAAGCTTTCTTT.

The gene calls are TRBV2 and TRBJ2-1, with D unclear. CDR1 and CDR2 (germline): SNHLY, FYNNEI. The CDR3 has 13 residues. Trimming took off 3 bases at V and 8 bases at J, with 11 bases between the two ends. The CDR3 DNA follows: TGTGCCAGCAGTGACCCGGCTAGGGATGAGCAGTTCTTC. Translated, it gives CASSDPARDEQFF.

This clonotype was seen at least ten times. The J gene is TRBJ2-2, the V gene TRBV6-1; 7 bases are a match to TRBD2. The V segment lost 5 bases and the J segment 9 bases; nucleotides outside the gene matches: 15. There are 16 residues in the CDR3. Germline loops: CDR1 MNHNS, CDR2 SASEGT. This chain's CDR3 is CASSPGLVAVGRELFF. CDR3 in DNA: TGTGCCAGCAGTCCTGGACTAGTCGCCGTGGGTCGGGAGCTGTTTTTT.

This clonotype was seen a few times. The genes are TRBV12-5 and TRBJ2-7; 9 bases align to TRBD1. V lost 6 bases and J lost 2; bases outside the gene matches: 5. Germline V gives CDR1 LGHNT, CDR2 FRNRAP. The CDR3 is 14 amino acids. CDR3 nucleotide sequence: TGTGCTAGTGGAACAGGGGGCTTAACCTACGAGCAGTACTTC. It encodes CASGTGGLTYEQYF.

This clonotype showed up just a few times. The chain recombines TRBV10-2 with TRBJ2-1; D is undetermined. CDR1 and CDR2 from the germline V gene are WSHSY and SAAADI. The CDR3 sequence is 13 residues long. Trimming took 8 bases from V and 2 from J, leaving 10 bases between them. CDR3 DNA: TGCGCCAGCCTGGAGCGAGCCTACAATGAGCAGTTCTTC. As protein: CASLERAYNEQFF.

This clonotype was seen a handful of times. The chain links TRBV5-6 to TRBJ2-7; 7 bases fit TRBD2. This CDR3 has 16 amino acids. Germline CDR1 and CDR2: SGHDT and YYEEEE. V dropped 3 bases and J dropped 0; count of bases not matched to a gene: 9. CDR3 sequence reads: CASSSSGTKSSYEQYV. CDR3 bases: TGTGCCAGCAGCTCATCCGGGACTAAGAGCTCCTACGAGCAGTACGTC.

This clonotype was picked up a small number of times. V is TRBV29-1 and J is TRBJ1-2, with 10 nucleotides matching TRBD1. Germline lookup yields CDR1 SQVTM and CDR2 ANQGSEA. The J segment lost 4 bases and the V segment lost 3 bases, leaving 5 bases of the junction unmatched. This CDR3 has 14 residues. The CDR3 nucleotides are TGCAGCGTTGACTTGGACAGGGGGTCCTATGGCTACACCTTC. The encoded protein is CSVDLDRGSYGYTF. Combining the CDR3 with reference TRBV29-1 and TRBJ1-2 gives the whole variable domain SAVISQKPSRDICQRGTSLTIQCQVDSQVTMMFWYRQQPGQSLTLIATANQGSEATYESGFVIDKFPISRPNLTFSTLTVSNMSPEDSSIYLCSVDLDRGSYGYTFGSGTRLTVV.

This sequence joins TRBV6-2 or TRBV6-3 and TRBJ2-1; D unresolved. Germline-derived CDR1 and CDR2 are MNHEY and SVGEGT. This CDR3 is 13 amino acids long. The V and J ends lost 2 bases and 4 bases respectively, with 6 bases between them. Written as DNA, the CDR3 is TGTGCCAGCAGTTACCGCAGGTACAATGAGCAGTTCTTC. Protein product: CASSYRRYNEQFF.

The rearrangement links TRBV29-1 to TRBJ1-1; no firm D call. Germline CDR1 is SQVTM and CDR2 is ANQGSEA. The CDR3 loop spans 12 amino acids. V was cut by 6 bases and J by 0 bases, with 8 bases left in between. The CDR3 bases are TGCAGCGTCGGTACAATGAACACTGAAGCTTTCTTT. Translation: CSVGTMNTEAFF.

The V gene is TRBV13, the J gene TRBJ2-7, with D tentatively TRBD1 (5 bases). The CDR3 consists of 14 residues. V lost 0 bases and J 7 bases, leaving 13 bases between the germline ends. The germline V gene encodes CDR1 PRHDT and CDR2 FYEKMQ (reference sequence). The CDR3 reads CASSLGDILSEQYF. The CDR3 nucleotides read TGTGCCAGCAGCTTAGGGGACATTTTGTCAGAGCAGTACTTC.

The chain employs TRBV24-1 and TRBJ1-2, with D possibly TRBD1 on 6 matching bases. Looked up from germline, CDR1 is KGHDR and CDR2 is SFDVKD. This CDR3 spans 14 amino acids. Between the trimmed V and J ends, which lost 4 bases and 6 bases, there was a span of 14 bases. The CDR3 nucleotides read TGTGCCACCAGTGAAGGGGGGCCCAGCGATGGCTACACCTTC. It translates to CATSEGGPSDGYTF.

This clonotype was detected a few times. This chain links TRBV27 with TRBJ2-7; D is ambiguous. The ends were cut back, 4 bases at V and 0 bases at J, with 10 bases in the middle. The CDR3 contains 14 residues. Germline lookup yields CDR1 MNHEY and CDR2 SMNVEV (reference sequence). The CDR3 protein is CASSSTFPSYEQYF. DNA for the CDR3: TGTGCCAGCAGTTCCACTTTTCCCTCCTACGAGCAGTACTTC.

This clonotype was seen ten or more times. This chain uses TRBV7-9 with TRBJ2-2; TRBD2 is a possible D gene (5 bases). V was shortened by 2 bases and J by 4 bases, with 23 bases between the two germline ends. Germline V gene data show CDR1 as SEHNR and CDR2 as FQNEAQ (reference sequence). The CDR3 length is 19 residues. The CDR3 DNA reads as TGTGCCAGCAGCTTAAAGGCGGCTGGTCCCCGTCGGGGCACCGGGGAGCTGTTTTTT. The encoded protein is CASSLKAAGPRRGTGELFF.